This is a list of T cell receptor beta chains from one sample in a study of blood T cell repertoires in COVID-19. Only in-frame clones appear in the TCRdb table, and some are missing; sequencing was by immunoSEQ multiplex PCR. The profile covers more than 250,000 clones, with around 78% appearing a single time and about 5% taken by the ten largest. Specimen: peripheral blood. The receptors stem from a man aged 55 to 70 who had recovered from COVID-19. The CDR3 runs from the conserved cysteine through the conserved F or W. The D gene is left open where the match is weak. Expanded clones get a size class; other rows say once, few or many, or leave the size out.

d_gene: -; j_gene: TRBJ2-7; v_gene: TRBV13; abundance: few; len: 13; CDR3nt: TGTGCCAGCAGCTCTGGGGGGTCTTACGAGCAGTACTTC; CDR3aa: CASSSGGSYEQYF
d_gene: -; j_gene: TRBJ2-1; v_gene: TRBV5-4; abundance: -; len: 16; CDR3nt: TGTGCCAGCAGCCCAACGGACGGGAGCTCCTACAATGAGCAGTTCTTC; CDR3aa: CASSPTDGSSYNEQFF
d_gene: -; j_gene: TRBJ1-3; v_gene: TRBV4-2; abundance: -; len: 18; CDR3nt: TGTGCCAGCAGCCAAGGCAATCGGGACAACATAGCTGGAAACACCATATATTTT; CDR3aa: CASSQGNRDNIAGNTIYF
d_gene: TRBD1; j_gene: TRBJ1-2; v_gene: TRBV28; abundance: -; len: 13; CDR3nt: TGTGCCAGCAGTTTCAGGGGGCAGACTGGCTACACCTTC; CDR3aa: CASSFRGQTGYTF
d_gene: -; j_gene: TRBJ1-2; v_gene: TRBV2; abundance: -; len: 14; CDR3nt: TGTGCCAGCAGTCCTGGACAGCCGATCTATGGCTACACCTTC; CDR3aa: CASSPGQPIYGYTF
d_gene: TRBD2; j_gene: TRBJ2-7; v_gene: TRBV7-9; abundance: -; len: 17; CDR3nt: TGTGCCAGCAGCCCATCCGGGACTAGCGGGAGGATGGGTGAGCAGTACTTC; CDR3aa: CASSPSGTSGRMGEQYF
d_gene: -; j_gene: TRBJ1-4; v_gene: TRBV5-6; abundance: once; len: 15; CDR3nt: TGTGCCAGCAGCTTGGCACCGACGGCAAATGAGGTACTGTTTTTT; CDR3aa: CASSLAPTANEVLFF
d_gene: TRBD2; j_gene: TRBJ2-7; v_gene: TRBV11-2; abundance: -; len: 19; CDR3nt: TGTGCCAGCAGCGGCCGCAAGGCGGGGGGCTCAGTCTTTCCCTACGAGCAGTACTTC; CDR3aa: CASSGRKAGGSVFPYEQYF
d_gene: TRBD2; j_gene: TRBJ2-3; v_gene: TRBV5-1; abundance: -; len: 17; CDR3nt: TGCGCCAGCAGCTCCGGCCCACTAGCGGGTCGTACAGATACGCAGTATTTT; CDR3aa: CASSSGPLAGRTDTQYF
d_gene: TRBD1; j_gene: TRBJ1-6; v_gene: TRBV5-6; abundance: once; len: 14; CDR3nt: TGTGCCAGCAGCTCGGCAGGGGGGAATTCACCCCTCCACTTT; CDR3aa: CASSSAGGNSPLHF
d_gene: TRBD2; j_gene: TRBJ2-3; v_gene: TRBV7-8; abundance: -; len: 17; CDR3nt: TGTGCCAGCAGCTTACGGAGGACTAGCGGGAGGACAGATACGCAGTATTTT; CDR3aa: CASSLRRTSGRTDTQYF
d_gene: -; j_gene: TRBJ2-3; v_gene: TRBV29-1; abundance: -; len: 12; CDR3nt: TGCAGCGTTGCTACAGACACAGATACGCAGTATTTT; CDR3aa: CSVATDTDTQYF
d_gene: -; j_gene: TRBJ1-6; v_gene: TRBV9; abundance: -; len: 14; CDR3nt: TGTGCCAGCAGCGTAGCTGGGAGCGGTTCACCCCTCCACTTT; CDR3aa: CASSVAGSGSPLHF
d_gene: -; j_gene: TRBJ2-1; v_gene: TRBV10-3; abundance: few; len: 12; CDR3nt: TGTGCCATCAGTGAGTCCTTCAATGAGCAGTTCTTC; CDR3aa: CAISESFNEQFF
d_gene: -; j_gene: TRBJ2-7; v_gene: TRBV5-1; abundance: few; len: 12; CDR3nt: TGCGCCAGCAGCACCGGACAATACGAGCAGTACTTC; CDR3aa: CASSTGQYEQYF
d_gene: -; j_gene: TRBJ2-7; v_gene: TRBV7-8; abundance: -; len: 14; CDR3nt: TGTGCCAGCAGCTTTCAGGGTAGCCTCTACGAGCAGTACTTC; CDR3aa: CASSFQGSLYEQYF
d_gene: TRBD2; j_gene: TRBJ2-1; v_gene: TRBV14; abundance: -; len: 17; CDR3nt: TGTGCCAGCAGCCCAAGTCATAGCGGGAGAGCCTACAATGAGCAGTTCTTC; CDR3aa: CASSPSHSGRAYNEQFF
d_gene: TRBD1; j_gene: TRBJ1-1; v_gene: TRBV6-5; abundance: -; len: 13; CDR3nt: TGTGCCAGCAGCACGACAGGGGGCACTGAAGCTTTCTTT; CDR3aa: CASSTTGGTEAFF
d_gene: TRBD1; j_gene: TRBJ1-1; v_gene: TRBV18; abundance: -; len: 19; CDR3nt: TGTGCCAGCTCAGTAAGGGCACCGGGACAGGGCCCCATGAACACTGAAGCTTTCTTT; CDR3aa: CASSVRAPGQGPMNTEAFF
d_gene: TRBD2; j_gene: TRBJ2-1; v_gene: TRBV6-6; abundance: -; len: 16; CDR3nt: TGTGCCAGCAGTTACCAAAACCGACTAGCGGGAGAAAGGTCGTTCTTC; CDR3aa: CASSYQNRLAGERSFF